This TCR beta chain was recovered during a study of cytomegalovirus exposure and HLA in healthy donors (dated by TCRdb to between 2016 and 2019). For the wider study: According to an earlier analysis of several hundred of the donors, about 170 million T cells yielded 117 million unique TCR beta sequences and about 300 Gb of sequence data. The study combined high-throughput TCR immunosequencing, statistical association of individual TCRs with disease status, and machine learning to predict cytomegalovirus infection status. In addition to the first cohort of hundreds of subjects, a separate validation cohort of approximately 130 different subjects was used. All discovery cohort repertoires had been generated on a single sequencing platform. Among 300 to 500 genotyped donors of the cohort, an average of around 250,000 unique TCR beta nucleotide sequences was sequenced per donor, of which about 20% were non-productive. The aim of the study was to test whether cataloging public T cell receptors could identify signatures of past pathogen exposure. To study patterns of TCR occurrence, a later analysis re-analyzed previously published TCR beta repertoires from 600 to 750 donors and added high-resolution HLA genotyping. Both class I and class II loci were covered by HLA typing, at four-digit resolution. Of the 300 to 500 genotyped donors, 81% were placed in the genetic ancestry cluster associated with self-reported Caucasian donors. In a later genetic analysis, genome-wide SNP genotypes for about 55% of the roughly 700 donors were used, and that subset was treated as a discovery cohort. Rather than using new phenotypic data, the later analysis identified candidate immune exposures from TCR beta sequences and from how often those sequences occurred across donors. Because of strong linkage in the cohort, roughly five DR-DQ haplotypes were treated as single units for association and clustering. Using immunosequencing, the study profiled T cell repertoires from 640 or so subjects and related those repertoires to cytomegalovirus serostatus. The number of typed donors differed by locus: roughly 629-640 for A, B, C, DRB1 and DQB1; approximately 540 for DQA1; approximately 600 for DPA1; and roughly 490 for DPB1. An earlier analysis of 587 of the donors applied high-throughput TCR beta sequencing to assess whether each TCR beta V gene segment acted as functional or pseudogenic. Alongside the repertoire data, information on donor age, sex, ethnicity and CMV serostatus was compiled. An early release that covered several hundred HLA-typed donors contained about 300 gigabases of sequencing data and some 87 million unique TCR sequences.

Library method: the immunoSEQ multiplex PCR assay. The multiplex PCR relied on a mix of 60 forward primers for TCR Vbeta segments and 13 reverse primers for TCR Jbeta segments. The CDR3 region of rearranged TCR beta genes was amplified from genomic DNA with a multiplex PCR assay. Amplified TCR beta libraries were sequenced as 87-base-pair reads on the Illumina HiSeq System. The original methods were these. Across the 700 or so repertoires, a later analysis counted 75 million to 90 million unique TCR beta chains, approximately 12 million of which were shared by at least two donors. Raw reads were error-corrected and collapsed into unique sequences by a nearest-neighbor algorithm in which closely related sequences were merged to remove PCR and sequencing errors. V, D and J gene segments were assigned by aligning CDR3 sequences to IMGT reference sequences. Each retained sequence needed at least a six-nucleotide match to both a V gene segment and a J gene segment. A rearrangement counted as productive if the CDR3 had no stop codons and remained in frame with V and J, and every other rearrangement counted as non-productive. CDR3 was defined according to IMGT convention as the region running from the second conserved V-encoded cysteine to the conserved J-encoded phenylalanine. The earlier analysis of 587 of the donors excluded sequences that lacked an unambiguous match to a single V gene segment. An earlier analysis of fewer than 750 of the donors classified V segments as functional when productive rearrangements were above 56.7% and as segregating when the standard deviation between donors was above 5%. To diagnose cytomegalovirus status from the catalog of TCR beta chain sequences, a statistical classification framework was built. In a later analysis, TCR nucleotide sequences were compared against IMGT/GENE-DB human TR gene sequences so that V and J genes could be assigned. The TCRdist pipeline was used in a later analysis to assign CDR3 sequences and most-parsimonious VDJ recombination scenarios. In a later analysis, each TCR beta chain was defined by its CDR3 amino acid sequence together with its V-gene family, and reads without a unique V-gene family were excluded. As a way to deal with suspected cross-contamination and a sequencing artifact, a later analysis dropped roughly 620 nucleotide sequences that were highly shared and had low generation probability. In a later analysis, a clonal expansion index for each public chain was calculated from normalized within-repertoire ranks of inferred template counts. In a later analysis, generation probabilities were computed with a VDJ recombination model fitted to out-of-frame rearrangements, and the resulting probabilities were checked against IGoR. Hypergeometric tests were used in a later analysis to score TCR-TCR, TCR-HLA and TCR-CMV co-occurrence, with a repertoire-size bias correction applied to the TCR pairs. In a later analysis, false discovery rates were estimated by permuting HLA or CMV assignments 20 times. In a later analysis, co-occurring TCRs were grouped using DBSCAN, and TCRdist sequence similarity was added for clustering within HLA-allele-positive subsets. Repertoires with fewer than 30,000 or more than 120,000 public chains, plus five repertoires with anomalous nucleotide sharing, were excluded from co-occurrence clustering. TCRdb re-hosts the immuneACCESS table, in-frame sequences only. Its copies lack some clones; in the studies checked, an unresolved V gene accounts for under half of them, and the cause for the rest is not known. That table furnishes V, J and clone size, whereas the DNA furnished D and trimming. This sample has some 170,000 clones in its table, and over 80% of those were observed once. The ten most abundant clones make up about 1.6% of the sample.

As for this clone: This clone's antigen is unknown. Base qualities were left out, and no much larger clone turns up one base away.

General findings and caveats noted by the study authors: The earlier analysis of around 600 of the donors excluded some 15 rarely observed V segments, including chromosome 9 orphons, because counts were too low. Compared with equally common non-associated chains, HLA-associated TCR beta chains in a later analysis were more clonally expanded and had lower generation probabilities. A few of the identified cytomegalovirus-associated TCR beta chains were confirmed in vitro to be specific for cytomegalovirus antigens. In an earlier analysis of 587 of the donors, most TCR beta V segments appeared in productive rearrangements about 87% or about 30% of the time, broadly matching IMGT annotations. The cohort was sequenced for TCR beta chains only, and without alpha or paired-chain data the features that could be detected were limited. In a later genetic analysis, fewer N-insertions in productive TCRs were reported among donors in an Asian-associated ancestry cluster than the approximately 630-donor mean. A later analysis found that most CMV-associated TCR beta chains appeared HLA-restricted, with HLA associations seemingly driven largely by CMV exposure. The presence/absence analyses assumed that sequencing depth was roughly uniform across donors, and that assumption may not be true. HLA typing was unavailable for some donors at each locus, so association tests used only the typed subset. A group of highly shared sequence variants was considered likely to be a technical artifact of the sequencing pipeline. Linkage disequilibrium might explain the correlated functional status among segregating V segments, but an unknown experimental factor could not be ruled out. In a later analysis, some 18,000 TCR beta sequences were associated with specific HLA alleles at a false discovery rate of 0.05. The only immune exposure information available for the cohort was CMV serostatus. A later genetic analysis associated a missense DCLRE1C variant with V-gene and J-gene trimming of TCR beta chains, and an independent cohort replicated the association. In a later analysis, TCR association rates were found to vary across HLA loci, with the most associated TCRs seen for DRB1 alleles and the fewest for HLA-C alleles. In the study, around 150 TCR beta chains were listed as associated with cytomegalovirus. According to a later analysis, parvovirus B19, influenza, CMV and Epstein-Barr virus appeared linked to several top co-occurrence clusters. When HLA alleles, especially DR and DQ, strongly co-occurred, attributing TCR associations to individual alleles was difficult. Across donors, most TCR sequences were observed very rarely, whereas some public TCRs were present in many individuals. A further reported finding was that TCR beta sequences accurately predicted the HLA-A and HLA-B alleles for most subjects in the first cohort. The authors suggested that the approach could potentially be generalized to other disease states and immunological phenotypes. In both the original and validation cohorts, the classifier was reported to diagnose cytomegalovirus status with high specificity and sensitivity.

The cohort consisted of 650 to 850 healthy bone marrow donors. All cohort members were sampled while nominally healthy, although unrecorded immune exposures were likely present. The donor was CMV seropositive and was included in the group of 250 to 300 seropositive cohort members. Every donor gave a peripheral blood sample, and the peripheral blood mononuclear cells from that sample were used for TCR beta sequencing. Genomic DNA extraction from the blood cell samples was performed with the Qiagen DNeasy Blood Extraction Kit. The sample consisted of PBMCs. This sequence was found in a girl aged 10 to 17 in good health and CMV-seropositive.

The nucleotide sequence is TGTGCCAGCAGGCGGACAGGGTCAAACTATGGCTACACCTTC. It is translated as CASRRTGSNYGYTF. In this chain, TRBV6-5 is recombined with TRBJ1-2, with TRBD1 matching 8 junction bases. Trimmed from V: 6 bases; trimmed from J: 2 bases; junction bases lacking a gene match: 5. Measured from the cysteine to the phenylalanine, the CDR3 is 14 residues long. Kept here is only the CDR3 DNA, which spans 42 bases and is read in frame from base 1. CDR1 and CDR2 are drawn from the germline V gene: MNHEY, SVGAGI.